This entry is about one T cell receptor (beta chain). This clone has a single count. No antigen is known for it. No base-level quality is on record; no much larger clone is a single base apart. Including the terminal cysteine and phenylalanine, the CDR3 comprises 14 residues. The sequence is cut down to CDR3 DNA, 42 bases in frame from base 1. The germline V gene encodes CDR1 MDHEN and CDR2 SYDVKM. The junction shows trimming of 3 bases on V and 6 bases on J, plus 11 bases between the germline ends. TCR CDR3 regions were amplified from genomic DNA by multiplex PCR using the deep immunoSEQ assay. Extracted genomic DNA from each cell subset was spread evenly across all wells of several immunoSEQ 96-well plates, with each plate serving as a replicate. Each replicate PCR for sorted subsets received about 220 ng genomic DNA, equal to about 30,000 T cell genomes. Purified libraries were measured with a Qubit 3.0 fluorometer, size-checked on a Bioanalyzer 2100, and measured again with the KAPA Library Quantification kit. Every immunoSEQ 96-well plate was sequenced on a dedicated single-read 150-cycle Illumina NextSeq 550 flow cell. The authors' analysis ran thus. Because only junctional sequences without quality scores were contained in the immunoSEQ output, filtering matching that applied to full-length reads could not be performed. Sequences were annotated with PyIR, a Python wrapper for IgBLAST v1.9, using IMGT germline references to assign V/J genes and CDR3. Reads were removed for weak V/J assignments (E-value above 1e-6), missing CDR3, stop codons, out-of-frame junctions, or ambiguous translated residues. V3J clonotypes were defined as sequences sharing an identical inferred V gene, J gene, and CDR3 amino acid sequence. Percentage overlap between repertoires was computed as shared unique clonotypes divided by the size of the smaller repertoire. Three approaches were used to assess repertoire richness: RTK rarefaction, the Chao1 estimator, and Recon v2.1 estimates of unobserved clonotypes. OLGA was used to compute generation probabilities for all TCRbeta clonotypes that the gDNA method yielded from a handful of donors. What TCRdb holds here is the immuneACCESS table cut down to in-frame rearrangements. Part of the clones is not present; checked against another copy, under half of the missing clones reflect an unresolved V gene, and the others are unexplained. V, J and clone size derive from that table, while D and trimming were established from the DNA sequence. The sample records over 2,000,000 clones, over 85% of which are singletons. The ten largest clones add up to around 1.7% of the sample.

CD8 naive samples consisted of CD45RO-negative cells that were positively selected for CCR7, yielding a CD45RA+CCR7+ population without TemRA cells. The donors were healthy, HIV-negative adults who had no recently reported acute infections or vaccinations. Every donor was a Caucasian adult living in Nashville, Tennessee, USA. Blood was collected by leukapheresis, and PBMCs were isolated by Ficoll-Histopaque density gradient centrifugation and then cryopreserved in liquid nitrogen vapor phase. Analytical flow cytometry was used to check the purity and quantity of every magnetically sorted T cell population. Genomic DNA was isolated from each sorted fraction and quantified by UV absorbance on a Nanodrop 2000c. The sample comes from a study of shared clonotypes between healthy human individuals (dated by TCRdb to between 2020 and 2021). Concerning the study at large: The cohort comprised two women and three men aged 18 to 49 years. Per donor, three plates each were used for CD4 naive and CD4 memory, two for CD8 naive, and one for CD8 memory. To estimate repertoire size and how much clonotype sharing occurs between individuals, the study deeply sequenced the blood TCR repertoires of roughly 5 healthy adults. Different laboratories and diverse techniques were used to prepare libraries and sequence TCR repertoires, to increase sequencing depth and limit assay-specific biases. Each donor's leukapheresis produced roughly between roughly 0.85 and 9.5 billion PBMCs.

Broader findings and caveats from the paper: The genetic and exposure-history diversity represented was limited by the small number of donors. Sampling was restricted to blood, and TCR repertoires in tissue are likely to differ from TCR repertoires in blood. Approximately 5% of naive CD4, 3.5% of naive CD8, 2.3% of memory CD4, and around 0.4% of memory CD8 clonotypes were shared across a few donors. Even with the large sequencing depth, rarefaction of the sorted-subset datasets indicated that sequencing was incomplete. Compared with non-shared clonotypes, the clonotypes found in all four sorted-subset donors had higher generation probabilities. Naive subsets generally had larger estimated clonotype richness than memory subsets did. Pairwise subsampling indicated that sequencing depth was expected to affect the degree of clonotype sharing among donors.

The sequenced sample consisted of naive CD8+ T cells from PBMCs. The label giving this sample's cell subset or site can be read as: CD45RA+CCR7+. The sequence links TRBV28 to TRBJ2-2, and perhaps TRBD2 as D gene, on 6 matching bases. This TCR came from a man between 18 and 29 years old in good health. Some clones in this sample may be carry-over from other donors' samples. Here is the DNA: TGTGCCAGCAGTTTTGGGGGGTGGTCCGGGGAGCTGTTTTTT. It translates to CASSFGGWSGELFF.